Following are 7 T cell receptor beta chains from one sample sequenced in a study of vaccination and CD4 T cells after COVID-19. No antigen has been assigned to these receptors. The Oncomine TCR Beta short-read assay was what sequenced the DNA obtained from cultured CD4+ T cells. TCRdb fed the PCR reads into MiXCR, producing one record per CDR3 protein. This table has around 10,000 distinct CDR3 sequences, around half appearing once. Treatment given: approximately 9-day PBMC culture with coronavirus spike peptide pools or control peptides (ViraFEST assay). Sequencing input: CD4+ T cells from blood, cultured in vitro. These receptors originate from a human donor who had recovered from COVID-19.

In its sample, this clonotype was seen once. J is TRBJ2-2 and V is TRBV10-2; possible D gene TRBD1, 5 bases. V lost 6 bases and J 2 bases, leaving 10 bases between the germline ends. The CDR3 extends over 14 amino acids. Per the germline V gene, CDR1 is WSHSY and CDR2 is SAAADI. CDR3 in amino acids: CASRKDRNTGELFF. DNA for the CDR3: TGCGCCAGCAGGAAAGACAGAAACACCGGGGAGCTGTTTTTT.

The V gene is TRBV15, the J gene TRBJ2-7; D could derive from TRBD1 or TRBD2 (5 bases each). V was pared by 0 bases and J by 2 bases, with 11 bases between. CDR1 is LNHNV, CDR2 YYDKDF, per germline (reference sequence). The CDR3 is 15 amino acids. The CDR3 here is CATSRDGTLTYEQYF. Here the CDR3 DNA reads TGTGCCACCAGCAGAGATGGGACCTTAACCTACGAGCAGTACTTC.

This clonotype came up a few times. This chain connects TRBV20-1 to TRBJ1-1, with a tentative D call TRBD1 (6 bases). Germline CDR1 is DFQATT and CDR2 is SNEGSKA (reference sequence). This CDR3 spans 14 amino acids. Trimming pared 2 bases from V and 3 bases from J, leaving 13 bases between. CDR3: CSARPGHEYTEAFF. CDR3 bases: TGCAGTGCTAGACCGGGACATGAGTACACTGAAGCTTTCTTT.

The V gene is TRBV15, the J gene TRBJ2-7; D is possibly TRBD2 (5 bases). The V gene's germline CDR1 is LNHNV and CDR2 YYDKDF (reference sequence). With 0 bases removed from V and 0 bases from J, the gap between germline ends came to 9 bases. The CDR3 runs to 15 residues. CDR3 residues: CATSREGDPSYEQYF. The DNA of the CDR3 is TGTGCCACCAGCAGAGAGGGAGACCCCTCCTACGAGCAGTACTTC.

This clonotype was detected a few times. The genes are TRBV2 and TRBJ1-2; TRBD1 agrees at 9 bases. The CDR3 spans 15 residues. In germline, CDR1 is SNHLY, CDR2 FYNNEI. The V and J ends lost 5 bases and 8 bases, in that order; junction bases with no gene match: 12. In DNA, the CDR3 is TGTGCCAGCAGTAGTACAGGGGGCCGGGGGGGAGGCTACACCTTC. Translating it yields CASSSTGGRGGGYTF.

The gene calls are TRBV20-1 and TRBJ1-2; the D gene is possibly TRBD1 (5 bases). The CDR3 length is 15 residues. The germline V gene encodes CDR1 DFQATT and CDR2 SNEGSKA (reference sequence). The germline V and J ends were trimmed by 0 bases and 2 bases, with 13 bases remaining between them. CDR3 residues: CSARESSRDNYGYTF. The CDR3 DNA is TGCAGTGCTAGAGAAAGCTCCCGGGACAACTATGGCTACACCTTC.

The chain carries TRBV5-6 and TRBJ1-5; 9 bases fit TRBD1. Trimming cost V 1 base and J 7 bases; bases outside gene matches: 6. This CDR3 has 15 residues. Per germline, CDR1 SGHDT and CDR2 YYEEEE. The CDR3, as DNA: TGTGCCAGCAGCTTGAGGGACAGGGCGGTCCAGCCCCAGCATTTT. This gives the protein CASSLRDRAVQPQHF.